Sequencing of this T cell receptor beta chain was carried out in a study of early T cells in non-severe SARS-CoV-2 infection. Germline loops: CDR1 SEHNR, CDR2 FQNEAQ (reference sequence). Between the trimmed V and J ends, which lost 6 bases and 3 bases, there was a span of 15 bases. There are 15 residues in the CDR3. This clonotype was recorded a few times. TCRdb itself ran the 5' RACE reads through MiXCR, one entry per CDR3 protein. The table includes almost 85,000 distinct CDR3 sequences, roughly 12% detected once. The gene calls are TRBV7-9 and TRBJ2-1, with D perhaps matching TRBD1 or TRBD2 (5 bases each). The clonotype originates from an adult who was a healthcare worker with PCR-confirmed SARS-CoV-2 infection or an uninfected control (not recorded which). Sequenced input: whole blood. CDR3 loop: CASSFTGPDYNEQFF. The CDR3 nucleotides read TGTGCCAGCAGTTTCACGGGACCCGACTACAATGAGCAGTTCTTC.